The rows below give T cell receptor beta chains drawn from one sample of a study of blood T cell repertoires in COVID-19. TCRdb keeps only in-frame clones here, not all; method: immunoSEQ multiplex PCR. The data contain about 12,000 clones, over 60% of them seen just once; the ten biggest clones take up about a tenth. The sequencing input was peripheral blood. The source is a man aged 60-69 years with COVID-19, enrolled during active disease. Both conserved end residues are part of each CDR3. The D gene is left open where the match is weak. Size is stated for part of the rows, as once, few or many counts, or as a class when the clone is expanded.

J | D | V | size | CDR3 | DNA
TRBJ1-1 | NA | TRBV6-1 | NA | CASSDPPVNTEAFF | TGTGCCAGCAGTGACCCCCCGGTGAACACTGAAGCTTTCTTT
TRBJ2-1 | NA | TRBV5-5 | NA | CASSLVWTDAYNEQFF | TGTGCCAGCAGCTTGGTATGGACAGATGCTTACAATGAGCAGTTCTTC
TRBJ2-2 | TRBD2 | TRBV7-6 | NA | CASSLLSLAGGELFF | TGTGCCAGCAGCTTACTCTCTCTAGCGGGCGGGGAGCTGTTTTTT
TRBJ1-1 | NA | TRBV15 | NA | CATSKILEGTEAFF | TGTGCCACCAGCAAAATTCTGGAGGGAACTGAAGCTTTCTTT
TRBJ1-6 | TRBD1 | TRBV27 | few | CASSLRTGGLDSPLHF | TGTGCCAGCAGTTTACGCACAGGGGGCCTGGATTCACCCCTCCACTTT
TRBJ1-4 | TRBD1 | TRBV28 | NA | CASSWGQGNEKLFF | TGTGCCAGCAGTTGGGGACAGGGGAATGAAAAACTGTTTTTT
TRBJ2-1 | TRBD1 | TRBV9 | once | CASSATGTGVYNEQFF | TGTGCCAGCAGCGCCACCGGGACAGGGGTTTACAATGAGCAGTTCTTC
TRBJ2-7 | NA | TRBV5-5 | large | CASSLLQGFTHILTYEQYF | TGTGCCAGCAGCTTGTTGCAGGGATTTACCCATATCCTTACCTACGAGCAGTACTTC
TRBJ1-5 | TRBD1 | TRBV7-9 | NA | CASSSTQGGNQPQHF | TGTGCCAGCAGCTCAACTCAGGGGGGCAATCAGCCCCAGCATTTT
TRBJ2-1 | TRBD2 | TRBV18 | NA | CASSPPWTSGSIDEQFF | TGTGCCAGCTCACCACCATGGACTAGCGGGAGTATAGATGAGCAGTTCTTC
TRBJ2-3 | TRBD2 | TRBV5-1 | once | CASSLGGGFSTDTQYF | TGCGCCAGCAGCTTGGGCGGGGGATTTAGCACAGATACGCAGTATTTT
TRBJ1-2 | TRBD1 | TRBV2 | NA | CASRGDSDNYGYTF | TGTGCCAGCAGAGGGGACAGCGACAACTATGGCTACACCTTC
TRBJ1-2 | TRBD1 | TRBV7-8 | few | CASSPRQGFGYGYTF | TGTGCCAGCAGCCCTAGACAGGGCTTTGGCTATGGCTACACCTTC
TRBJ2-7 | NA | TRBV30 | NA | CAWTRQSSYEQYF | TGTGCCTGGACCAGACAGAGCTCCTACGAGCAGTACTTC
TRBJ2-5 | NA | TRBV7-6 | NA | CASSLVVGGRQETQYF | TGTGCCAGCAGCTTAGTTGTAGGGGGACGCCAAGAGACCCAGTACTTC
TRBJ2-5 | TRBD2 | TRBV2 | NA | CASPAGVRETQYF | TGTGCCAGCCCAGCGGGGGTTCGAGAGACCCAGTACTTC
TRBJ2-2 | TRBD1 | TRBV9 | NA | CASSGGQFTGELFF | TGTGCCAGCAGTGGGGGACAGTTCACCGGGGAGCTGTTTTTT
TRBJ2-3 | TRBD2 | TRBV24-1 | NA | CATSVAGEGDTQYF | TGTGCCACCAGTGTAGCGGGGGAGGGAGATACGCAGTATTTT
TRBJ1-2 | TRBD1 | TRBV28 | NA | CASSNRTGGYGYTF | TGTGCCAGCAGTAACCGGACAGGGGGGTATGGCTACACCTTC
TRBJ1-2 | NA | TRBV12-3/TRBV12-4 | NA | CASSWGELGYTF | TGTGCCAGCAGTTGGGGGGAACTGGGCTACACCTTC
TRBJ2-1 | TRBD2 | TRBV6-4 | NA | CASSDSPFLAEGDEQFF | TGTGCCAGCAGTGACTCGCCCTTTCTAGCGGAAGGGGATGAGCAGTTCTTC
TRBJ2-1 | NA | TRBV5-3 | NA | CARSLPPQGQFF | TGTGCCAGAAGCTTACCCCCCCAGGGGCAGTTCTTC
TRBJ2-7 | TRBD1 | TRBV29-1 | NA | CSALGQGYYEQYF | TGCAGCGCCTTGGGACAGGGGTACTACGAGCAGTACTTC
TRBJ2-3 | NA | TRBV4-1 | NA | CASSPTGVRDTQYF | TGCGCCAGCAGCCCTACAGGCGTCCGTGATACGCAGTATTTT
TRBJ2-5 | TRBD2 | TRBV7-9 | NA | CASTPSGSEETQYF | TGTGCCAGCACCCCTAGCGGGAGCGAGGAGACCCAGTACTTC
TRBJ1-1 | NA | TRBV2 | NA | CATNREENTEAFF | TGTGCCACCAACAGGGAAGAGAACACTGAAGCTTTCTTT
TRBJ2-1 | NA | TRBV2 | NA | CASRGVYNEQFF | TGTGCCAGCAGGGGCGTATACAATGAGCAGTTCTTC
TRBJ1-1 | TRBD1 | TRBV5-1 | few | CASSSTPGTDTEAFF | TGCGCCAGCAGCTCGACTCCCGGGACAGACACTGAAGCTTTCTTT
TRBJ1-1 | TRBD1 | TRBV2 | NA | CASGQGEGTEAFF | TGTGCCAGCGGACAGGGCGAGGGCACTGAAGCTTTCTTT
TRBJ2-1 | TRBD2 | TRBV27 | once | CASSRFTGTSSKGEQFF | TGTGCCAGCAGTAGGTTTACCGGGACTAGCTCCAAGGGGGAGCAGTTCTTC
TRBJ2-7 | NA | TRBV7-2 | NA | CASSLVRDTSYEQYF | TGTGCCAGCAGCTTAGTGAGGGACACCTCCTACGAGCAGTACTTC
TRBJ1-2 | NA | TRBV9 | NA | CASDGHAGYGYTF | TGTGCCAGCGACGGGCACGCGGGCTATGGCTACACCTTC
TRBJ2-3 | TRBD2 | TRBV6-2/TRBV6-3 | NA | CASSPLAGVSTDTQYF | TGTGCCAGCAGCCCACTAGCGGGAGTAAGCACAGATACGCAGTATTTT
TRBJ1-2 | TRBD1 | TRBV5-6 | NA | CASSPGGRGYTF | TGTGCCAGCAGCCCAGGGGGACGAGGCTACACCTTC
TRBJ2-3 | TRBD2 | TRBV24-1 | NA | CATSDLSASGGAVADTQYF | TGTGCCACCAGTGATTTGTCGGCTAGCGGGGGGGCCGTCGCAGATACGCAGTATTTT
TRBJ2-3 | TRBD1 | TRBV4-1 | NA | CASSQEYIETGESPDTQYF | TGCGCCAGCAGCCAAGAATATATCGAAACAGGGGAGTCCCCAGATACGCAGTATTTT
TRBJ2-4 | TRBD2 | TRBV5-6 | NA | CASSPTRSQTGLDIQYF | TGTGCCAGCAGCCCGACTCGTTCCCAGACGGGACTAGACATTCAGTACTTC
TRBJ1-1 | TRBD1 | TRBV4-2 | NA | CASSQDRGGLNTEAFF | TGTGCCAGCAGCCAAGATCGAGGGGGCTTGAACACTGAAGCTTTCTTT
TRBJ1-4 | NA | TRBV13 | once | CASSFSDRATNEKLFF | TGTGCCAGCAGCTTTTCCGACAGAGCAACTAATGAAAAACTGTTTTTT
TRBJ2-7 | TRBD2 | TRBV6-5 | NA | CASRQTSGGFYEQYF | TGTGCCAGCAGGCAGACTAGCGGGGGGTTCTACGAGCAGTACTTC
TRBJ1-2 | NA | TRBV6-2/TRBV6-3 | NA | CASSQGMTYGYTF | TGTGCCAGCAGTCAGGGTATGACCTATGGCTACACCTTC
TRBJ2-5 | NA | TRBV15 | NA | CATSRDTVQETQYF | TGTGCCACCAGCAGAGACACAGTGCAAGAGACCCAGTACTTC
TRBJ2-5 | NA | TRBV24-1 | NA | CATSDSTAYQETQYF | TGTGCCACCAGTGACTCGACAGCGTACCAAGAGACCCAGTACTTC
TRBJ1-6 | NA | TRBV3-1/TRBV3-2 | NA | CASSSVASSYNSPLHF | TGTGCCAGCAGTTCCGTGGCTAGCTCCTATAATTCACCCCTCCACTTT
TRBJ1-4 | NA | TRBV28 | once | CASSFPPPRTLEGKLFF | TGTGCCAGCAGTTTTCCCCCACCTAGAACATTGGAGGGAAAACTGTTTTTT
TRBJ2-5 | TRBD2 | TRBV24-1 | NA | CATSSLWTSGQETQYF | TGTGCCACCTCGTCTCTCTGGACTAGCGGCCAAGAGACCCAGTACTTC
TRBJ1-2 | NA | TRBV2 | NA | CASSEEGNLGYGYTF | TGTGCCAGCAGTGAAGAGGGGAATCTTGGCTATGGCTACACCTTC
TRBJ1-1 | NA | TRBV28 | NA | CASSLDRNTEAFF | TGTGCCAGCAGTTTAGACAGGAACACTGAAGCTTTCTTT
TRBJ2-7 | NA | TRBV5-6 | NA | CASSITYEQYF | TGTGCCAGCAGCATCACCTACGAGCAGTACTTC
TRBJ1-5 | TRBD1 | TRBV19 | NA | CASSRRQGAIQPQHF | TGTGCCAGTAGTAGACGGCAGGGGGCGATTCAGCCCCAGCATTTT
TRBJ1-1 | NA | TRBV15 | once | CATSRDFGGPAFF | TGTGCCACCAGCAGAGATTTCGGAGGTCCGGCTTTCTTT